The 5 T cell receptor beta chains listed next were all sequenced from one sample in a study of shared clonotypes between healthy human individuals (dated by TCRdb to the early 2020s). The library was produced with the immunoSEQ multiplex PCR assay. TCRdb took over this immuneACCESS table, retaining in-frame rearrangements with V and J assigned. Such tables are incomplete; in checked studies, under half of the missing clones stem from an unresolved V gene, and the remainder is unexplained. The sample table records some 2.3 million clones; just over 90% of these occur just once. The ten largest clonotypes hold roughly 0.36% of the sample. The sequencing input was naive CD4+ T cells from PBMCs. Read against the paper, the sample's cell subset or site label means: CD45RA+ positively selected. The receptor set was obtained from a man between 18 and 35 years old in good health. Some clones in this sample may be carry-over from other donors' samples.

The CDR3 bases are TGTGCCAGCAGCTCCGCGCCGCGGTCCTACGAGCAGTACTTC. Encoded protein: CASSSAPRSYEQYF. This chain uses TRBV7-3 with TRBJ2-7; unclear D gene. The length of the CDR3 is 14 residues. Germline CDR1 and CDR2: SGHTA and FQGTGA. V shed 4 bases and J shed 1 base, with 11 bases lying between them.

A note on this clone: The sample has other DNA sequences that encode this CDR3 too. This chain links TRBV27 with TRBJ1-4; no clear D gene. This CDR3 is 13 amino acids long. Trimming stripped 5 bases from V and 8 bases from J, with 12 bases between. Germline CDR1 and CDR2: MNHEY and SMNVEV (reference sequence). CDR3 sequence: CASSPREGEKLFF. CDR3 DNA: TGTGCCAGCAGTCCCCGAGAGGGAGAAAAACTGTTTTTT.

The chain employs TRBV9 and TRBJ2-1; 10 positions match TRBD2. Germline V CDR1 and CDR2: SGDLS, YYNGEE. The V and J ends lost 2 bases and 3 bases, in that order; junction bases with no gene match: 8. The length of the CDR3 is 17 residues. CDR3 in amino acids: CASSVTTGTSVYNEQFF. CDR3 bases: TGTGCCAGCAGCGTGACGACCGGGACTAGCGTCTACAATGAGCAGTTCTTC.

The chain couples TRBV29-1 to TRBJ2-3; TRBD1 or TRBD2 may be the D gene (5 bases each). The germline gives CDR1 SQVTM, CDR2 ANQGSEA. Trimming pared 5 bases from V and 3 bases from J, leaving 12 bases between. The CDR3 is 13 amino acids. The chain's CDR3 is CSVRGGPTDTQYF. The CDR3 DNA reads TGCAGCGTTCGTGGGGGACCGACAGATACGCAGTATTTT.

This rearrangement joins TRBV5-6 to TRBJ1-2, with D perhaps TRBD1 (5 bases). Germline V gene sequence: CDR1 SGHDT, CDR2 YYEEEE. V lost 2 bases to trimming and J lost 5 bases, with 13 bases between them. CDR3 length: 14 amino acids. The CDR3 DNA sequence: TGTGCCAGCAGCTTTGGGACCGCAGAGTATGGCTACACCTTC. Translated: CASSFGTAEYGYTF.